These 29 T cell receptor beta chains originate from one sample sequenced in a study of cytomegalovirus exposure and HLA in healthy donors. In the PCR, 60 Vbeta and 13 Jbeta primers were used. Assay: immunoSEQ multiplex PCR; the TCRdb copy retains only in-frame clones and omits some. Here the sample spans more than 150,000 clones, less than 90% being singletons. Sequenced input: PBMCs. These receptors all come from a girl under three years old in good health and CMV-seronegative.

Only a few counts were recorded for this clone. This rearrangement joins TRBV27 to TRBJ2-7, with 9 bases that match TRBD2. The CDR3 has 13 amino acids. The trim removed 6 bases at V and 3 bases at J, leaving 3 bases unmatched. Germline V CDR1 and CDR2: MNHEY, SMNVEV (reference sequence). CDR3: CASRRLADYEQYF. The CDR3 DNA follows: TGTGCCAGCAGAAGACTAGCGGACTACGAGCAGTACTTC.

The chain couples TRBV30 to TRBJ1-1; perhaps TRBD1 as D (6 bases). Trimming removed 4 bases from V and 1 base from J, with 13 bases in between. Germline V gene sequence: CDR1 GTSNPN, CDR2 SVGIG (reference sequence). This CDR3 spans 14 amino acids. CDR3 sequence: CAWIGGLGNTEAFF. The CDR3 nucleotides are TGTGCCTGGATAGGGGGTTTGGGGAACACTGAAGCTTTCTTT.

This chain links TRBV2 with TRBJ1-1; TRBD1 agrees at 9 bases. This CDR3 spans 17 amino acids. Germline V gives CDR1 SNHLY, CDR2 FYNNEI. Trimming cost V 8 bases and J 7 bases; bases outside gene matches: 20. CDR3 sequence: CASGGPLQGAGFYEAFF. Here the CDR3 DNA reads TGTGCCAGCGGAGGACCTTTACAGGGGGCCGGATTTTATGAAGCTTTCTTT.

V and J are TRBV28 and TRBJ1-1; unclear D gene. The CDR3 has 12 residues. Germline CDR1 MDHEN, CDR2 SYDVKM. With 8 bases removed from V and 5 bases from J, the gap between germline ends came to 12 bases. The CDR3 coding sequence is TGTGCCAGCGAACAAAGAAAAACTGAAGCTTTCTTT. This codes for CASEQRKTEAFF.

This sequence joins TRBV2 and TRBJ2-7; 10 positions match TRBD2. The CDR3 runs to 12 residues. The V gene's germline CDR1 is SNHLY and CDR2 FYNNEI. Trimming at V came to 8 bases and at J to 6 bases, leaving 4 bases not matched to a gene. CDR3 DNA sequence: TGTGCCAGCCGGACTAGCGGTACCGAGCAGTACTTC. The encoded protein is CASRTSGTEQYF.

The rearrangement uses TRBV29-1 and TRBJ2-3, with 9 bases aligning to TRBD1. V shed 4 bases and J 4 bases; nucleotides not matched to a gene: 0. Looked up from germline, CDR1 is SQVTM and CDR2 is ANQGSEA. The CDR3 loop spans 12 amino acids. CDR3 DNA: TGCAGCGTTGGACAGGGGGCAGATACGCAGTATTTT. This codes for CSVGQGADTQYF.

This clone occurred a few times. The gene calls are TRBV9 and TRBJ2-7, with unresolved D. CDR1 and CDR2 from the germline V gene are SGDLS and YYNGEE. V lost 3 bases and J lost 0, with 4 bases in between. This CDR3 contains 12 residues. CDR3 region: CASSDSSYEQYF. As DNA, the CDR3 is TGTGCCAGCAGCGACAGCTCCTACGAGCAGTACTTC.

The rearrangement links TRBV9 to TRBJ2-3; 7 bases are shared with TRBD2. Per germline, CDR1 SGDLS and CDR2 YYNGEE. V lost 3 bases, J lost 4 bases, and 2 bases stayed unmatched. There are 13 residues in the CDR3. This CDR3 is CASSGGGSDTQYF. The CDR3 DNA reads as TGTGCCAGCAGCGGGGGGGGGTCAGATACGCAGTATTTT.

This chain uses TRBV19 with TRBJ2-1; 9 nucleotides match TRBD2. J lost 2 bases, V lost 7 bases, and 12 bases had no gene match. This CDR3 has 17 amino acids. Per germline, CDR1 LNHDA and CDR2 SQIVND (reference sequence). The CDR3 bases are TGTGCCAGTACCCCAGTGGCGGGAGGGGCGCCCTACAATGAGCAGTTCTTC. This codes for CASTPVAGGAPYNEQFF.

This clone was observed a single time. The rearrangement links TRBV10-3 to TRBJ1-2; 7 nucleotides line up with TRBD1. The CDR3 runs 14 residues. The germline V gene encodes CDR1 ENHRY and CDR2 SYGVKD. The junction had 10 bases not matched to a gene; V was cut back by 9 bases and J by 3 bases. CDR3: CAMRRQGVDYGYTF. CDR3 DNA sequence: TGTGCCATGCGACGACAGGGCGTGGACTATGGCTACACCTTC.

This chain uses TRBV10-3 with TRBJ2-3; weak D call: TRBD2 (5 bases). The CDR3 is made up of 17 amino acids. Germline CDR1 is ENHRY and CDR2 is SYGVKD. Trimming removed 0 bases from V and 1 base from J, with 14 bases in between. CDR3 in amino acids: CAISESGLARGTDTQYF. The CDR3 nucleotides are TGTGCCATCAGTGAGTCCGGTCTAGCTCGGGGCACAGATACGCAGTATTTT.

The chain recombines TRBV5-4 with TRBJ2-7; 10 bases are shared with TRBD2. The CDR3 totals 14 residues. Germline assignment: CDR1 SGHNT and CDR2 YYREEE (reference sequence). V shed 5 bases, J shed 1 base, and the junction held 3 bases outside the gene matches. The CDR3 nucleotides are TGTGCCAGCAGACATAGCGGGGGGTCCTACGAGCAGTACTTC. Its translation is CASRHSGGSYEQYF.

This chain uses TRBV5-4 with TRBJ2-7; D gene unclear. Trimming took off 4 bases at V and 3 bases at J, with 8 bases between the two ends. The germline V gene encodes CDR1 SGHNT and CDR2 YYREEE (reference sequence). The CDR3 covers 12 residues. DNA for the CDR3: TGTGCCAGCAGCCGGCTAGACTACGAGCAGTACTTC. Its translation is CASSRLDYEQYF. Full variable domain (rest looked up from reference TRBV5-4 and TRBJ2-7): ETGVTQSPTHLIKTRGQQVTLRCSSQSGHNTVSWYQQALGQGPQFIFQYYREEENGRGNFPPRFSGLQFPNYSSELNVNALELDDSALYLCASSRLDYEQYFGPGTRLTVT.

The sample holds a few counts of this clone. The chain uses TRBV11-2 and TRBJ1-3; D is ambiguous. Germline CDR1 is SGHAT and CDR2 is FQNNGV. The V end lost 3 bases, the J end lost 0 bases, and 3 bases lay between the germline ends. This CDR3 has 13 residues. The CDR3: CASSLASGNTIYF. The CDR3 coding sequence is TGTGCCAGCAGCTTGGCCTCTGGAAACACCATATATTTT.

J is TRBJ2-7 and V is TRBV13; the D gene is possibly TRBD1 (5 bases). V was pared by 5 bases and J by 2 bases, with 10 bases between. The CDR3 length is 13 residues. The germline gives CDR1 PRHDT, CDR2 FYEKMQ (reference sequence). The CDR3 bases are TGTGCCAGCAGCCCACAGGAGACCTACGAGCAGTACTTC. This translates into CASSPQETYEQYF.

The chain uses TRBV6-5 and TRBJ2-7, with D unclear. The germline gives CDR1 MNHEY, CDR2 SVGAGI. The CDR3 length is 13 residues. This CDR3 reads CGFASRSSYEQYF. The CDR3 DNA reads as TGTGGCTTTGCCTCACGGAGCTCCTACGAGCAGTACTTC.

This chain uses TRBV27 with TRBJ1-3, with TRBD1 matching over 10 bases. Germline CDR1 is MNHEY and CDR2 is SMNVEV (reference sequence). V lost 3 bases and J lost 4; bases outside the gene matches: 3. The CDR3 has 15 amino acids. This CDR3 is CASSLTGGFGNTIYF. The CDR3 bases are TGTGCCAGCAGTTTGACAGGGGGCTTCGGAAACACCATATATTTT.

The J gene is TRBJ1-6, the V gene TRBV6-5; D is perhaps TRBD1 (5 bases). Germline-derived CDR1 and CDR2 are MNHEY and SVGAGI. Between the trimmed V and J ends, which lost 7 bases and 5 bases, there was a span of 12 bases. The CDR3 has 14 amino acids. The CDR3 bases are TGTGCCAGCAAAGTTCTGGACAATAATTCACCCCTCCACTTT. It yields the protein CASKVLDNNSPLHF.

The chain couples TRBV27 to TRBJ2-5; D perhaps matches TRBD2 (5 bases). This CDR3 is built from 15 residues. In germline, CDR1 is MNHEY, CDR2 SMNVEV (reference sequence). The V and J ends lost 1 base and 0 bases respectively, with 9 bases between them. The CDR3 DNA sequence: TGTGCCAGCAGTTTATTAAGAGGGCACCAAGAGACCCAGTACTTC. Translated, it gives CASSLLRGHQETQYF.

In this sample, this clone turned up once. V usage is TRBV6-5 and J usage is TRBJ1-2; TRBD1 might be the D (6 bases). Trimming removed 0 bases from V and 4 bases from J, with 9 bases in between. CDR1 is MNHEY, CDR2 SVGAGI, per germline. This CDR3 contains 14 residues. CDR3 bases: TGTGCCAGCAGTTACTCCAGGGGCAGCTATGGCTACACCTTC. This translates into CASSYSRGSYGYTF.

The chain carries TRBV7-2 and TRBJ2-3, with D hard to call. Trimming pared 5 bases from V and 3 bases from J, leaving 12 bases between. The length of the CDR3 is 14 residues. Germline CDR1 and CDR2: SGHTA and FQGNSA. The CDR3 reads CASSPVAATDTQYF. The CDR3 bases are TGTGCCAGCAGCCCCGTGGCGGCGACAGATACGCAGTATTTT.

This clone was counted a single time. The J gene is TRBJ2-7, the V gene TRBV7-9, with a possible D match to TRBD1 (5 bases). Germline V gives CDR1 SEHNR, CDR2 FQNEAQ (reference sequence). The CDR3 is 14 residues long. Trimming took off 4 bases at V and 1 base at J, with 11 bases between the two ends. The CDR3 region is CASSSKTASYEQYF. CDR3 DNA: TGTGCCAGCAGCTCAAAGACAGCTTCCTACGAGCAGTACTTC.

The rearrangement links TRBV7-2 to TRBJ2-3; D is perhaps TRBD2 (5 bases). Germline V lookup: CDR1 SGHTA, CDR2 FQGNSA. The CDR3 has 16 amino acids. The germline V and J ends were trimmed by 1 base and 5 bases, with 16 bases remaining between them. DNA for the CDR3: TGTGCCAGCAGCTTAGGAGGTCGCGGTCGGGGAGATACGCAGTATTTT. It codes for CASSLGGRGRGDTQYF. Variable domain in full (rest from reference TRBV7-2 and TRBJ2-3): GAGVSQSPSNKVTEKGKDVELRCDPISGHTALYWYRQSLGQGLEFLIYFQGNSAPDKSGLPSDRFSAERTGGSVSTLTIQRTQQEDSAVYLCASSLGGRGRGDTQYFGPGTRLTVL.

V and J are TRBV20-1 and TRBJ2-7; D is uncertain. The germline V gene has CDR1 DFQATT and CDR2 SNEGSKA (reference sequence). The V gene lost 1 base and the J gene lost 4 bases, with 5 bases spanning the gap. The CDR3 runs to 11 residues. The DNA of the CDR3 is TGCAGTGCTAGAGGCGGTTACGAGCAGTACTTC. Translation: CSARGGYEQYF.

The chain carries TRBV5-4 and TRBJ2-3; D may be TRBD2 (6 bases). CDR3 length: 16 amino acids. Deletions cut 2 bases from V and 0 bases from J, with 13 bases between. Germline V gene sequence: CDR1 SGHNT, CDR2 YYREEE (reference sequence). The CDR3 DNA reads TGTGCCAGCAGCTTCCCGGGACTCCGCAGCACAGATACGCAGTATTTT. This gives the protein CASSFPGLRSTDTQYF.

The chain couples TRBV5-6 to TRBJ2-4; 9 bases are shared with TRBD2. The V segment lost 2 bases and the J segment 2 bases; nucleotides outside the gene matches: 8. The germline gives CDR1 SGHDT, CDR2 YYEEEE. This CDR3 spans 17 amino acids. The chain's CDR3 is CASSFTSGPDSKNIQYF. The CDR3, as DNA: TGTGCCAGCAGCTTTACTAGCGGGCCGGACTCCAAAAACATTCAGTACTTC.

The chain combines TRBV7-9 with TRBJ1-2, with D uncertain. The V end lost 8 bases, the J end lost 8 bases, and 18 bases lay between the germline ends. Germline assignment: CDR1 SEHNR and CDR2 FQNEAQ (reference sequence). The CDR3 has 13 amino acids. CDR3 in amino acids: CASRAGSPNGYTF. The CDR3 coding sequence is TGTGCCAGCCGCGCCGGGTCTCCTAACGGCTACACCTTC.

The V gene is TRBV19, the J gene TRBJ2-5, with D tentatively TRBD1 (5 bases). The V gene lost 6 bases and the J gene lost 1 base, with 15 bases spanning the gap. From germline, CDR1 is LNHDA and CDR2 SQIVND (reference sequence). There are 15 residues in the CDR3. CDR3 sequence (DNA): TGTGCCAGTAGCGCCCCAGGGTTTGGCCAAGAGACCCAGTACTTC. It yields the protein CASSAPGFGQETQYF.

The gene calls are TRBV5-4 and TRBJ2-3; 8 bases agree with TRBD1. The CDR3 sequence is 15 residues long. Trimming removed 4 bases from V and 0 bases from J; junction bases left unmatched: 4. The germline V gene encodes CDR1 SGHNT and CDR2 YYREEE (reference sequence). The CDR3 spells CASSRDRGSTDTQYF. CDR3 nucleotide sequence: TGTGCCAGCAGCCGAGACAGGGGAAGCACAGATACGCAGTATTTT.